The 16 T cell receptor beta chains given below trace back to one sample, sequenced in a study of cytomegalovirus exposure and HLA in healthy donors. 13 Jbeta primers and 60 Vbeta primers were used for the PCR. Clones were read by immunoSEQ multiplex PCR, and TCRdb kept only the in-frame ones, dropping some. The sample carries about 110,000 clones, 55% to 75% recorded once. Specimen: PBMCs. The receptors here all came from a woman between 65 and 79 years old in good health and CMV-seropositive.

The rearrangement joins TRBV6-4 to TRBJ1-2, with D possibly being TRBD1 (6 bases). V lost 0 bases and J 3 bases, leaving 11 bases between the germline ends. This CDR3 has 15 residues. Germline V gene lookup returns CDR1 MRHNA and CDR2 SNTAGT. The CDR3 loop is CASSDSGGPDYGYTF. The CDR3 DNA follows: TGTGCCAGCAGTGACTCGGGGGGGCCTGACTATGGCTACACCTTC.

In nucleotides, the CDR3 is TGCGCCAGCAGCTTGGCCGGGGACTCTGGGGCCAACGTCCTGACTTTC. Translated, it gives CASSLAGDSGANVLTF. The chain recombines TRBV5-1 with TRBJ2-6; TRBD2 might be the D (5 bases). This CDR3 is built from 16 residues. The germline gives CDR1 SGHRS, CDR2 YFSETQ. The V and J ends lost 0 bases and 0 bases respectively, with 7 bases between them. Using reference TRBV5-1 and TRBJ2-6 for the parts outside the CDR3, the full variable domain is KAGVTQTPRYLIKTRGQQVTLSCSPISGHRSVSWYQQTPGQGLQFLFEYFSETQRNKGNFPGRFSGRQFSNSRSEMNVSTLELGDSALYLCASSLAGDSGANVLTFGAGSRLTVL.

The table lists this clone with a few counts. This chain uses TRBV7-6 with TRBJ1-1, with 9 bases aligning to TRBD1. Per the germline V gene, CDR1 is SGHVS and CDR2 is FNYEAQ. The trim removed 5 bases at V and 0 bases at J, leaving 4 bases unmatched. The CDR3 runs 15 residues. The CDR3 sequence: CASSLGTGMNTEAFF. For the CDR3, the DNA is TGTGCCAGCAGCCTGGGGACAGGGATGAACACTGAAGCTTTCTTT.

The rearrangement links TRBV27 to TRBJ1-2; tentatively, D is TRBD1 (6 bases). Germline lookup yields CDR1 MNHEY and CDR2 SMNVEV (reference sequence). V lost 3 bases and J 4 bases, leaving 15 bases between the germline ends. CDR3 length equals 15 residues. CDR3 sequence reads: CASSFSSQGPYGYTF. For the CDR3, the DNA is TGTGCCAGCAGTTTCTCTTCACAGGGCCCCTATGGCTACACCTTC.

This chain joins TRBV7-2 and TRBJ2-2, with D uncertain. CDR1 is SGHTA and CDR2 is FQGNSA in the germline V gene. This CDR3 has 17 amino acids. With 1 base removed from V and 0 bases from J, the gap between germline ends came to 12 bases. The CDR3 loop is CASSLDLAEANTGELFF. In DNA, the CDR3 is TGTGCCAGCAGCTTAGATCTGGCGGAAGCGAACACCGGGGAGCTGTTTTTT.

Here the CDR3 reads CASSRTTGLNYGYTF. Here the CDR3 DNA reads TGTGCCAGCAGTAGAACTACAGGGCTCAACTATGGCTACACCTTC. The rearrangement joins TRBV11-2 to TRBJ1-2; D is perhaps TRBD1 (6 bases). Germline V CDR1 and CDR2: SGHAT, FQNNGV. Deletions cut 6 bases from V and 2 bases from J, with 16 bases between. CDR3 size: 15 residues.

The rearrangement joins TRBV7-8 to TRBJ1-1, with D unclear. In germline, CDR1 is SGHVS, CDR2 FQNEAQ. Trimming shortened V by 5 bases and J by 3 bases, and 13 bases separated the two germline ends. CDR3 length: 14 residues. CDR3 amino acids: CASSLNLGDTEAFF. CDR3 coding DNA: TGTGCCAGCAGCCTAAATCTCGGGGACACTGAAGCTTTCTTT.

The J gene is TRBJ1-5, the V gene TRBV9; 8 nucleotides line up with TRBD1. The CDR3 runs 15 residues. Looked up from germline, CDR1 is SGDLS and CDR2 is YYNGEE. Trimming cost V 4 bases and J 3 bases; bases outside gene matches: 6. CDR3: CASSPQGGNNQPQHF. In DNA, the CDR3 is TGTGCCAGCAGCCCACAGGGGGGAAACAATCAGCCCCAGCATTTT.

The chain has TRBV30 and TRBJ1-4, with unresolved D. Germline V gene data show CDR1 as GTSNPN and CDR2 as SVGIG (reference sequence). Trimming left V 3 bases short and J 8 bases short, with 19 bases between. The CDR3 has 15 amino acids. CDR3 in DNA: TGTGCCTGGAGCCCCCGTGACCCGGGAGGGGAAAAACTGTTTTTT. It yields the protein CAWSPRDPGGEKLFF.

This clone was detected many times. The V and J genes are TRBV5-8 and TRBJ2-6, with D possibly TRBD2 on 6 matching bases. Trimming took off 4 bases at V and 0 bases at J, with 8 bases between the two ends. Germline CDR1 and CDR2: SGHTS and YDEGEE. The CDR3 loop spans 15 amino acids. CDR3 sequence reads: CASSAGSSGANVLTF. In DNA, the CDR3 is TGTGCCAGCAGCGCGGGGAGCTCTGGGGCCAACGTCCTGACTTTC.

As DNA, the CDR3 is TGTGCCAGCAGCTATGCGGGACAGGGTTACGAGCAGTACTTC. This translates into CASSYAGQGYEQYF. V and J are TRBV7-3 and TRBJ2-7; 9 positions match TRBD1. The CDR3 consists of 14 residues. With 4 bases clipped from V and 4 bases from J, the junction kept 5 bases outside the gene matches. Germline V gives CDR1 SGHTA, CDR2 FQGTGA.

The chain joins TRBV7-7 to TRBJ2-5, with D perhaps matching TRBD2 (6 bases). Between the trimmed V and J ends, which lost 5 bases and 2 bases, there was a span of 12 bases. CDR3 length equals 14 residues. Germline values: CDR1 SSHAT, CDR2 FNYEAQ (reference sequence). CDR3 DNA sequence: TGTGCCAGCAGCATCGGGACTTTACAAGAGACCCAGTACTTC. Residues: CASSIGTLQETQYF.

The V call is TRBV5-1, the J call TRBJ2-3; 8 nucleotides agree with TRBD2. The CDR3 spans 16 residues. V shed 4 bases, J shed 3 bases, and the junction held 10 bases outside the gene matches. CDR1 and CDR2 (germline): SGHRS, YFSETQ. The CDR3 nucleotides are TGCGCCAGCAGCCTTCTCCGGGGGGGCGTGACAGATACGCAGTATTTT. This codes for CASSLLRGGVTDTQYF.

This clone came up once. The chain combines TRBV6-6 with TRBJ2-7; TRBD1 agrees at 10 bases. The V and J ends lost 7 bases and 5 bases, in that order; junction bases with no gene match: 11. Germline CDR1 and CDR2: MNHNY and SVGAGI (reference sequence). This CDR3 is 15 amino acids long. CDR3 amino acids: CASTSAGTGAHEQYF. CDR3 in DNA: TGTGCCAGCACCTCGGCTGGGACAGGGGCCCACGAGCAGTACTTC.

This clone was seen only a few times. The chain uses TRBV25-1 and TRBJ2-7; 10 bases line up with TRBD1. V was clipped by 4 bases and J by 4 bases; unmatched bases: 4. This CDR3 is 14 amino acids long. Germline loops: CDR1 MGHDK, CDR2 SYGVNS. CDR3 in DNA: TGTGCCAGCAGTGGACAGGGGGCTCAGTACGAGCAGTACTTC. It is translated as CASSGQGAQYEQYF.

This clone has a handful of counts. The chain couples TRBV6-1 to TRBJ2-1; 10 nucleotides agree with TRBD1. The V and J ends lost 8 bases and 4 bases, in that order; junction bases with no gene match: 2. There are 13 residues in the CDR3. The germline gives CDR1 MNHNS, CDR2 SASEGT. CDR3 sequence (DNA): TGTGCCAGCCGGGACAGGGGTTACAATGAGCAGTTCTTC. This gives the protein CASRDRGYNEQFF.